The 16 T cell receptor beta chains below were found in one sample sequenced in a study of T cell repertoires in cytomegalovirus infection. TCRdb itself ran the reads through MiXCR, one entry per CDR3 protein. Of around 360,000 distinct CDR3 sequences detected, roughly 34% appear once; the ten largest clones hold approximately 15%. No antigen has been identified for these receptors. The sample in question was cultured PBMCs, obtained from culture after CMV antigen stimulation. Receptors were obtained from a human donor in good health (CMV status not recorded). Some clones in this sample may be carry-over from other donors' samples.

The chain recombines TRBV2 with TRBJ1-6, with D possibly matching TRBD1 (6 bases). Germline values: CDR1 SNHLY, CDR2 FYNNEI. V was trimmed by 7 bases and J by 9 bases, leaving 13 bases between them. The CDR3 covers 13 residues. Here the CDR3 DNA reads TGTGCCAGCATCGTGGACAGCGGTTCACCCCTCCACTTT. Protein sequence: CASIVDSGSPLHF.

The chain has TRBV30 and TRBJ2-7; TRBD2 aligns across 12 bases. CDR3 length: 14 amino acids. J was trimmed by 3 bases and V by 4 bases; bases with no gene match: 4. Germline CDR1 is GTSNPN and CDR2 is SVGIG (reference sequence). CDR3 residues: CAWIRLAGVYEQYF. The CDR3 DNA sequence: TGTGCCTGGATACGACTAGCGGGAGTCTACGAGCAGTACTTC. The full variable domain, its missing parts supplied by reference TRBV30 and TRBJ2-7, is SQTIHQWPATLVQPVGSPLSLECTVEGTSNPNLYWYRQAAGRGLQLLFYSVGIGQISSEVPQNLSASRPQDRQFILSSKKLLLSDSGFYLCAWIRLAGVYEQYFGPGTRLTVT.

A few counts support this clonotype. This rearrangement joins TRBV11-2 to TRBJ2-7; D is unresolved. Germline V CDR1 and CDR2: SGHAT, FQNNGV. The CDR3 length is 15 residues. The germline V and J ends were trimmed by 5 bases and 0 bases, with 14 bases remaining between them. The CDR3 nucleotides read TGTGCCAGCAGCCCACCAGACACCCCCTCCTACGAGCAGTACGTC. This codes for CASSPPDTPSYEQYV.

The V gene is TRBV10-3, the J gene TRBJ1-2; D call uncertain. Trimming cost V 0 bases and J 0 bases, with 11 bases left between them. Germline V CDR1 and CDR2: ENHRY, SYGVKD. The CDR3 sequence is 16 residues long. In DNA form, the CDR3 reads TGTGCCATCAGTGAGTCGCCAGGCCACACTAACTATGGCTACACCTTC. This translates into CAISESPGHTNYGYTF.

This CDR3 is CASSRSSGEETQYF. The CDR3 nucleotides are TGTGCCAGCAGCCGATCTAGCGGGGAAGAGACCCAGTACTTC. The rearrangement links TRBV12-3 or TRBV12-4 to TRBJ2-5; 9 bases map to TRBD2. V lost 6 bases to trimming and J lost 3 bases; unmatched junction nucleotides: 5. The CDR3 covers 14 residues.

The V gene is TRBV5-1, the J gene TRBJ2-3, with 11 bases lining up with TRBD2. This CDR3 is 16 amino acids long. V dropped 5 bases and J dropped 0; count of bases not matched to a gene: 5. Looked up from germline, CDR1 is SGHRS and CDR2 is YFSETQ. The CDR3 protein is CASSSGLAVSTDTQYF. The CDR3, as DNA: TGCGCCAGCAGTTCGGGACTAGCGGTTAGCACAGATACGCAGTATTTT.

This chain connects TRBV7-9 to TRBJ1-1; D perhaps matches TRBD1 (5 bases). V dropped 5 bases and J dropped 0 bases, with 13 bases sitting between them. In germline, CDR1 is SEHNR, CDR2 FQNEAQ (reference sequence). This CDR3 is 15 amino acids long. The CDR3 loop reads CASSQGSRMNTEAFF. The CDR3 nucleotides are TGTGCCAGCAGCCAGGGATCTCGGATGAACACTGAAGCTTTCTTT.

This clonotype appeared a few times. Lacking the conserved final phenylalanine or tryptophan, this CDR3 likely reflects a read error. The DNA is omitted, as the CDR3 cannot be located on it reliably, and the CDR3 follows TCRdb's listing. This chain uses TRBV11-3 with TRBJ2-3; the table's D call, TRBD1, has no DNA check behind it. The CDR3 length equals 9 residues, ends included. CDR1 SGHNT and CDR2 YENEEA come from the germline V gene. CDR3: CASSSTGEG.

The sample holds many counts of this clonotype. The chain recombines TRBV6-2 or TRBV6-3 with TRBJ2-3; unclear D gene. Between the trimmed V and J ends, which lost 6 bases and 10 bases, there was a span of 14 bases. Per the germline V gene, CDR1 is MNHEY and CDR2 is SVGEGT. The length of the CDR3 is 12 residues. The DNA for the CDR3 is TGTGCCAGCAGCCCCGACCTCCTCGCGCAGTATTTT. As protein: CASSPDLLAQYF.

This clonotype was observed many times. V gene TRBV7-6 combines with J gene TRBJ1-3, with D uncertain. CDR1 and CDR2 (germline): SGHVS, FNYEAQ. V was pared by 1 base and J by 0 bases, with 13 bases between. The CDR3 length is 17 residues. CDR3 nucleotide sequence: TGTGCCAGCAGCTTAGTTGGCAGTAAGAGCTCTGGAAACACCATATATTTT. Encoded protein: CASSLVGSKSSGNTIYF.

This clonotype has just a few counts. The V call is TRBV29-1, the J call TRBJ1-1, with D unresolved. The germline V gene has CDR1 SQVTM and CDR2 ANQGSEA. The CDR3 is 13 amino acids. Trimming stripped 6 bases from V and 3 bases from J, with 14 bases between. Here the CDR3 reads CSVALQRDTEAFF. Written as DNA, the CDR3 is TGCAGCGTAGCTCTTCAGAGGGACACTGAAGCTTTCTTT.

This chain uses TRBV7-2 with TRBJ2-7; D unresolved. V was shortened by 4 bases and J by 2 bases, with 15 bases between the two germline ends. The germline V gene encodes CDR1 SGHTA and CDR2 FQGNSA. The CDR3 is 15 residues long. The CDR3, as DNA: TGTGCCAGCAGCTCCGACGGCCCCAATGCCTACGAGCAGTACTTC. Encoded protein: CASSSDGPNAYEQYF.

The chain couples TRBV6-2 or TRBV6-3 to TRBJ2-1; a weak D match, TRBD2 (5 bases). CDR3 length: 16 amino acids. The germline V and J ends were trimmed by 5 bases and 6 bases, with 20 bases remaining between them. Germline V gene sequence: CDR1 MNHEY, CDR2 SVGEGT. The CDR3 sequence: CASSTRRIRISNEQFF. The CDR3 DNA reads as TGTGCCAGCAGTACTAGGAGAATTCGGATTTCCAATGAGCAGTTCTTC.

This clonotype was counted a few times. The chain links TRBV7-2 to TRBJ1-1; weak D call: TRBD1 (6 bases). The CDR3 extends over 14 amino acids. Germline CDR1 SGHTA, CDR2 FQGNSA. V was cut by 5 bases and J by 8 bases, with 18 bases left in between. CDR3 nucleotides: TGTGCCAGCAGCCCGGTCGGGGGCGAAGTGGAAGCTTTCTTT. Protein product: CASSPVGGEVEAFF.

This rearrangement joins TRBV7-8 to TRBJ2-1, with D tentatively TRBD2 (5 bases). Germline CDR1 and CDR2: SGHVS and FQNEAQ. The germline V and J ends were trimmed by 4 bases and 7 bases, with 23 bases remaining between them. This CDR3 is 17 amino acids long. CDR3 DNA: TGTGCCAGCAGCTCCCTTAATTTCCGCGGGTCTGGGAATGAGCAGTTCTTC. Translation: CASSSLNFRGSGNEQFF. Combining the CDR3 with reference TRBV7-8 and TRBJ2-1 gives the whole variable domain GAGVSQSPRYKVAKRGQDVALRCDPISGHVSLFWYQQALGQGPEFLTYFQNEAQLDKSGLPSDRFFAERPEGSVSTLKIQRTQQEDSAVYLCASSSLNFRGSGNEQFFGPGTRLTVL.

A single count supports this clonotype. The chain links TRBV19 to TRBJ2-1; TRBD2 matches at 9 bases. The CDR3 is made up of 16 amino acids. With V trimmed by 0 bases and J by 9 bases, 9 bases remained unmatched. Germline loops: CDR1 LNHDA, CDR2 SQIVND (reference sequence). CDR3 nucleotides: TGTGCCAGTAGTATAGATCCCCCTGGGACTAGCATTGAGCAGTTCTTC. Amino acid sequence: CASSIDPPGTSIEQFF.